The 27 T cell receptor beta chains presented below share a single source sample, sequenced in a study of T cell repertoires in cytomegalovirus infection. Each CDR3 protein gets one entry after TCRdb re-called the reads with MiXCR. This table has fewer than 950,000 distinct CDR3 sequences, around a third appearing once. Their cognate antigens are unknown. Material: cultured CD8+ T cells from PBMCs, obtained from culture after CMV antigen stimulation. These receptors were collected from a human donor in good health (CMV status not recorded). Some clones in this sample may be carry-over from other donors' samples.

The sample holds a few counts of this clonotype. The chain uses TRBV6-2 or TRBV6-3 and TRBJ2-6, with a possible D match to TRBD1 (6 bases). V was clipped by 7 bases and J by 0 bases, with 13 bases between them. The V gene's germline CDR1 is MNHEY and CDR2 SVGEGT. The CDR3 is 16 amino acids. CDR3: CASTKQGFSGANVLTF. The CDR3 region has the DNA TGTGCCAGCACCAAACAGGGCTTCTCTGGGGCCAACGTCCTGACTTTC.

This clonotype was seen a few times. This chain links TRBV6-6 with TRBJ1-2; the D is unclear. V shed 6 bases and J shed 3 bases, with 14 bases lying between them. The V gene's germline CDR1 is MNHNY and CDR2 SVGAGI (reference sequence). The CDR3 extends over 14 amino acids. In DNA, the CDR3 is TGTGCCAGCAGCAAACTCCCGGAATACTATGGCTACACCTTC. Its protein product is CASSKLPEYYGYTF.

The rearrangement joins TRBV4-3 to TRBJ2-7; D unclear. V was pared by 7 bases and J by 3 bases, with 10 bases between. Germline CDR1 and CDR2: LGHNA and YSLEER. The length of the CDR3 is 12 residues. As DNA, the CDR3 is TGCGCCAGCAACTATGGGGTCTACGAGCAGTACGTC. This codes for CASNYGVYEQYV.

The V and J genes are TRBV27 and TRBJ1-1; TRBD1 agrees at 7 bases. The germline CDR1 and CDR2 sequences are MNHEY and SMNVEV (reference sequence). There are 14 residues in the CDR3. With 5 bases clipped from V and 1 base from J, the junction kept 4 bases outside the gene matches. The CDR3 coding sequence is TGTGCCAGCAGTATCAGGGGGACGAACACTGAAGCTTTCTTT. Protein product: CASSIRGTNTEAFF.

The V gene is TRBV7-3, the J gene TRBJ2-1; perhaps TRBD1 as D (5 bases). The V gene's germline CDR1 is SGHTA and CDR2 FQGTGA. CDR3 length: 15 amino acids. Trimming took off 1 base at V and 9 bases at J, with 16 bases between the two ends. The CDR3 nucleotides are TGTGCCAGCAGCTTAAATCATAGGGGTTTGGGTGAGCAGTTCTTC. Encoded protein: CASSLNHRGLGEQFF. Full variable domain (remainder filled in from reference TRBV7-3 and TRBJ2-1): GAGVSQTPSNKVTEKGKYVELRCDPISGHTALYWYRQSLGQGPEFLIYFQGTGAADDSGLPNDRFFAVRPEGSVSTLKIQRTERGDSAVYLCASSLNHRGLGEQFFGPGTRLTVL.

The chain couples TRBV7-2 to TRBJ1-4; TRBD1 might be the D (5 bases). Trimming took 2 bases from V and 8 from J, leaving 15 bases between them. Germline loops: CDR1 SGHTA, CDR2 FQGNSA. The length of the CDR3 is 15 residues. The CDR3 spells CASSLPRDGWEKLFF. DNA for the CDR3: TGTGCCAGCAGCTTACCGCGGGACGGGTGGGAAAAACTGTTTTTT.

This clonotype turned up a few times. The rearrangement links TRBV5-5 to TRBJ2-3; the D call may be TRBD1 or TRBD2 (5 bases each). The CDR3 is 15 amino acids. V was trimmed by 3 bases and J by 3 bases, leaving 14 bases between them. The V gene's germline CDR1 is SGHKS and CDR2 YYEKEE (reference sequence). The CDR3 DNA is TGTGCCAGCAGCTCCTTCCAGGGCGGGACAGATACGCAGTATTTT. This gives the protein CASSSFQGGTDTQYF.

This clonotype appeared once. The junction shows a germline mismatch at one end, possibly a read error. This chain links TRBV7-9 with TRBJ1-5; D is unresolved. The CDR3 contains 12 residues. Germline loops: CDR1 SEHNR, CDR2 FQNEAQ (reference sequence). This chain's CDR3 is CASSSTGQPRHF. CDR3 in DNA: TGTGCCAGCAGCTCAACCGGTCAGCCCCGGCATTTT.

The chain links TRBV7-8 to TRBJ1-6; D may be TRBD1 (5 bases). CDR1 and CDR2 from the germline V gene are SGHVS and FQNEAQ. Between the trimmed V and J ends, which lost 5 bases and 13 bases, there was a span of 15 bases. The CDR3 has 13 amino acids. In DNA, the CDR3 is TGTGCCAGCAGCCTAAAGTACGGGACGCCCCTCCACTTT. Amino acids: CASSLKYGTPLHF.

This chain connects TRBV2 to TRBJ2-1; D remains unclear. Germline lookup yields CDR1 SNHLY and CDR2 FYNNEI. This CDR3 contains 12 residues. Trimming shortened V by 7 bases and J by 10 bases, and 14 bases separated the two germline ends. The CDR3 DNA sequence: TGTGCCAGCATCCTTTCTAAAGACGAGCAGTTCTTC. Its translation is CASILSKDEQFF.

This clonotype appeared a few times. Compared with germline, one end of the junction differs, possibly owing to a read error. The chain combines TRBV10-3 with TRBJ1-5; D is possibly TRBD1 (5 bases). Germline V lookup: CDR1 ENHRY, CDR2 SYGVKD. The CDR3 totals 15 residues. CDR3: CAISGRGAGNQPQHF. The DNA for the CDR3 is TGTGCCATCAGCGGCCGGGGCGCGGGGAATCAACCCCAGCATTTT.

As concerns this clonotype: A much larger clone is a single base away; this may be a read error. The chain uses TRBV7-2 and TRBJ2-4, with a weak D call TRBD1 (5 bases). CDR3 size: 17 residues. With 3 bases removed from V and 3 bases from J, the gap between germline ends came to 18 bases. The germline CDR1 and CDR2 sequences are SGHTA and FQGNSA. CDR3 nucleotides: TGTGCCAGCAGCTTCGGGCCCAGGGATTTAGTCAAAAACATTCAGTACTTC. This sequence encodes CASSFGPRDLVKNIQYF.

This clonotype was detected a few times. The chain uses TRBV6-5 and TRBJ1-5; D gene uncertain. With 6 bases removed from V and 1 base from J, the gap between germline ends came to 7 bases. This CDR3 has 13 residues. Germline CDR1 is MNHEY and CDR2 is SVGAGI. CDR3 loop: CASRGRSNQPQHF. The CDR3 DNA is TGTGCCAGCAGAGGGAGAAGCAATCAGCCCCAGCATTTT.

The gene calls are TRBV6-1 and TRBJ1-2; D unclear. The CDR3 spans 13 residues. Germline loops: CDR1 MNHNS, CDR2 SASEGT. Trimming took 5 bases from V and 4 from J, leaving 11 bases between them. The DNA for the CDR3 is TGTGCCAGCAGTTTCGAGGGATTCTATGGCTACACCTTC. Encoded protein: CASSFEGFYGYTF.

In this sample, this clonotype turned up a few times. V is TRBV7-6 and J is TRBJ2-7; TRBD1 agrees at 11 bases. Germline V lookup: CDR1 SGHVS, CDR2 FNYEAQ. The CDR3 loop spans 15 amino acids. V was pared by 5 bases and J by 6 bases, with 9 bases of the junction left unmatched. For the CDR3, the DNA is TGTGCCAGCAGCCGGGACAGGGGGGGTTCGAGCGAGCAGTACTTC. This codes for CASSRDRGGSSEQYF.

V and J are TRBV20-1 and TRBJ1-3; no definite D call. V was trimmed by 1 base and J by 0 bases, leaving 10 bases between them. The germline V gene has CDR1 DFQATT and CDR2 SNEGSKA (reference sequence). The CDR3 runs 15 residues. In nucleotides, the CDR3 is TGCAGTGCTAGAGGCCTGTCCACCTCTGGAAACACCATATATTTT. This translates into CSARGLSTSGNTIYF.

A few counts support this clonotype. The chain links TRBV27 to TRBJ1-5; the D gene is possibly TRBD1 (5 bases). The CDR3 totals 17 residues. Trimming took 5 bases from V and 1 from J, leaving 18 bases between them. Germline lookup yields CDR1 MNHEY and CDR2 SMNVEV (reference sequence). The CDR3 region is CASSTRDGRRSNQPQHF. The CDR3 DNA is TGTGCCAGCAGTACCCGGGACGGTCGTAGGAGCAATCAGCCCCAGCATTTT.

V and J are TRBV10-3 and TRBJ2-1; D uncertain. V dropped 7 bases and J dropped 5 bases, with 9 bases sitting between them. The CDR3 spans 12 residues. Per the germline V gene, CDR1 is ENHRY and CDR2 is SYGVKD. The CDR3 spells CAITEGNNEQFF. The CDR3 DNA reads TGTGCCATCACCGAAGGTAACAATGAGCAGTTCTTC.

This chain connects TRBV28 to TRBJ1-1; tentative D call: TRBD1 (6 bases). Between the trimmed V and J ends, which lost 5 bases and 6 bases, there was a span of 16 bases. This CDR3 spans 14 amino acids. Looked up from germline, CDR1 is MDHEN and CDR2 is SYDVKM. The CDR3 DNA reads as TGTGCCAGCAGTGGACAGTTGATTGATCCTGAAGCTTTCTTT. This codes for CASSGQLIDPEAFF. The full variable domain, rest sourced from reference TRBV28 and TRBJ1-1, is DVKVTQSSRYLVKRTGEKVFLECVQDMDHENMFWYRQDPGLGLRLIYFSYDVKMKEKGDIPEGYSVSREKKERFSLILESASTNQTSMYLCASSGQLIDPEAFFGQGTRLTVV.

The chain links TRBV11-2 to TRBJ2-5, with 8 bases matching TRBD1. Trimming cost V 7 bases and J 0 bases; bases outside gene matches: 7. The CDR3 runs to 15 residues. Germline V gives CDR1 SGHAT, CDR2 FQNNGV. DNA of the CDR3: TGTGCCAGCACCTTTCGGGACAGGTACCAAGAGACCCAGTACTTC. It yields the protein CASTFRDRYQETQYF.

The chain is built from TRBV28 and TRBJ1-2, with D possibly TRBD1 on 5 matching bases. Germline lookup yields CDR1 MDHEN and CDR2 SYDVKM. The V end was cut by 7 bases, the J end by 7 bases, with 25 bases between. The CDR3 runs 16 residues. The CDR3 nucleotides read TGTGCCAGCATTAAGACCTGGGGGACCGGCGGCGGTGGCTACACCTTC. Protein: CASIKTWGTGGGGYTF.

This clonotype occurred once. V usage is TRBV28 and J usage is TRBJ2-7; 10 bases fit TRBD2. CDR3 length: 16 residues. The germline V gene encodes CDR1 MDHEN and CDR2 SYDVKM. V trimming: 5 bases; J trimming: 1 base; junction bases outside the gene matches: 8. The CDR3 protein is CASSITSGEGSYEQYF. CDR3 DNA: TGTGCCAGCAGTATCACTAGCGGGGAGGGATCCTACGAGCAGTACTTC.

This clonotype was observed a handful of times. CDR3 sequence (DNA): TGTGCCAGTAGTATCCGACAGGGGAGTGAAAAACTGTTTTTT. It yields the protein CASSIRQGSEKLFF. This chain uses TRBV19 with TRBJ1-4; 8 nucleotides match TRBD1. CDR3 length: 14 residues. V shed 3 bases, J shed 7 bases, and the junction held 4 bases outside the gene matches. Germline CDR1 and CDR2: LNHDA and SQIVND (reference sequence).

This clonotype came up a few times. The chain employs TRBV6-2 or TRBV6-3 and TRBJ2-1; TRBD2 aligns across 10 bases. J was trimmed by 3 bases and V by 7 bases; bases with no gene match: 15. Germline V gene sequence: CDR1 MNHEY, CDR2 SVGEGT. The CDR3 spans 18 residues. The CDR3 loop is CASTRASGGDYLYNEQFF. CDR3 nucleotides: TGTGCCAGCACCCGGGCTAGCGGGGGCGATTACCTCTACAATGAGCAGTTCTTC.

This chain links TRBV9 with TRBJ2-1; D possibly corresponds to TRBD1 (6 bases). The V and J ends lost 3 bases and 0 bases respectively, with 10 bases between them. Germline lookup yields CDR1 SGDLS and CDR2 YYNGEE. This CDR3 comprises 15 residues. The CDR3 nucleotides are TGTGCCAGCAGCGAGGAAGGGGGCTCCTACAATGAGCAGTTCTTC. As protein: CASSEEGGSYNEQFF.

This chain uses TRBV4-2 with TRBJ2-3; D tentatively reads TRBD1 or TRBD2 (5 bases each). The V and J ends lost 0 bases and 2 bases respectively, with 12 bases between them. Per the germline V gene, CDR1 is LGHNA and CDR2 is YNFKEQ. The CDR3 has 16 amino acids. CDR3 region: CASSQDGTRLTDTQYF. In nucleotides, the CDR3 is TGTGCCAGCAGCCAAGATGGGACCAGACTCACAGATACGCAGTATTTT.

This chain connects TRBV6-5 to TRBJ2-2; D perhaps matches TRBD2 (5 bases). Germline loops: CDR1 MNHEY, CDR2 SVGAGI. V was shortened by 0 bases and J by 5 bases, with 13 bases between the two germline ends. The CDR3 covers 16 residues. CDR3 sequence reads: CASSYSLPGKTGELFF. The CDR3 DNA is TGTGCCAGCAGTTACTCCCTACCGGGGAAGACCGGGGAGCTGTTTTTT.